This T cell receptor beta chain was retrieved from a study of blood T cell repertoires in COVID-19. Study in general: Samples representing acute and convalescent COVID-19 were sourced from the United States, Italy and Spain.

V lost 5 bases, J lost 7 bases, and 9 bases lay in between. CDR1 is LGHNT, CDR2 FRNRAP, per germline. This CDR3 has 12 amino acids. Assay: immunoSEQ multiplex PCR; the TCRdb copy retains only in-frame clones and omits some. The table shows roughly 260,000 clones, with approximately 82% occurring only once. Source material: peripheral blood. This TCR came from an elderly woman with active or convalescent COVID-19. The V gene is TRBV12-5, the J gene TRBJ2-1, with TRBD2 as a possible D gene (5 bases). In DNA, the CDR3 is TGTGCTAGTGGTGTAGGGAGAAATGAGCAGTTCTTC. Its translation is CASGVGRNEQFF.